The rows below give T cell receptor beta chains drawn from one sample of a study of OX40 agonist ivuxolimab in advanced cancers. The protocol was immunoSEQ multiplex PCR, while the TCRdb copy is restricted to in-frame clones and leaves out a portion. The sample consists of some 60,000 clones, around 83% of them appearing once. This sample comprised CD4+ or CD8+ T cells sorted from blood, obtained in a trial of the OX40 agonist ivuxolimab. The receptors derive from an adult with an advanced solid tumor such as melanoma, head and neck, liver or kidney cancer. Both conserved end residues are part of each CDR3. Each record gives: CDR3 protein, CDR3 DNA, clone size, J gene, V gene, D gene. A D gene is named only where the DNA matches it firmly. Clone size appears in some rows only: once, few, many, or a class for an expanded clone.

CASRDSWGNTGELFF,TGTGCCAGCAGAGATAGTTGGGGGAACACCGGGGAGCTGTTTTTT,few,TRBJ2-2,TRBV7-8,NA
CASSEGQLRNEKLFF,TGTGCCAGCAGCGAGGGACAGCTGAGGAATGAAAAACTGTTTTTT,NA,TRBJ1-4,TRBV5-4,TRBD1
CASSSNLAGNYNEQFF,TGCGCCAGCAGCTCGAACCTAGCGGGTAATTACAATGAGCAGTTCTTC,NA,TRBJ2-1,TRBV5-1,TRBD2
CASSLAAPNTGELFF,TGTGCCAGCAGCTTAGCAGCCCCGAACACCGGGGAGCTGTTTTTT,few,TRBJ2-2,TRBV7-9,NA
CASSSRLAHSYEQYF,TGTGCCAGCAGTTCGCGACTAGCGCACTCCTACGAGCAGTACTTC,few,TRBJ2-7,TRBV6-1,TRBD2
CASSQEVRGRTEAFF,TGCGCCAGCAGCCAAGAAGTGCGGGGGCGCACTGAAGCTTTCTTT,NA,TRBJ1-1,TRBV4-1,NA
CASGVSADTQYF,TGTGCCAGCGGGGTTTCGGCAGATACGCAGTATTTT,NA,TRBJ2-3,TRBV5-5,NA
CASSSGHGNSPLHF,TGTGCCAGCAGCTCCGGACATGGAAATTCACCCCTCCACTTT,NA,TRBJ1-6,TRBV7-6,NA
CASSQDPGTIYSYEQYF,TGCGCCAGCAGCCAAGATCCCGGGACGATATACTCCTACGAGCAGTACTTC,NA,TRBJ2-7,TRBV4-1,NA
CASSDYEKLFF,TGCGCCAGCAGTGACTATGAAAAACTGTTTTTT,NA,TRBJ1-4,TRBV10-2,NA
CASSLVFGETQYF,TGTGCCAGCAGTCTCGTCTTCGGAGAGACCCAGTACTTC,few,TRBJ2-5,TRBV6-4,NA
CASSLVGRNEQFF,TGTGCCAGCAGCTTAGTGGGGCGGAATGAGCAGTTCTTC,NA,TRBJ2-1,TRBV11-2,NA
CASSKSTYEQYF,TGTGCCAGCAGCAAATCTACCTACGAGCAGTACTTC,NA,TRBJ2-7,TRBV7-9,NA
CASRSGTGRTGELFF,TGTGCCAGCAGATCCGGGACCGGACGTACCGGGGAGCTGTTTTTT,NA,TRBJ2-2,TRBV6-1,NA
CASSHLAGGPGSYEQYF,TGTGCCAGCAGTCATCTAGCGGGAGGGCCGGGTTCCTACGAGCAGTACTTC,NA,TRBJ2-7,TRBV28,TRBD2
CASSEDGLAGHSYNEQFF,TGTGCCAGCAGTGAAGACGGTCTAGCGGGCCACTCCTACAATGAGCAGTTCTTC,NA,TRBJ2-1,TRBV6-1,TRBD2
CASSLVVSGANVLTF,TGTGCCAGCAGCTTGGTGGTCTCTGGGGCCAACGTCCTGACTTTC,NA,TRBJ2-6,TRBV5-8,NA
CASSQVGGPHNEQFF,TGTGCCAGCAGCCAAGTCGGGGGGCCGCACAATGAGCAGTTCTTC,few,TRBJ2-1,TRBV4-2,NA
CASLGWTPPTSYNEQFF,TGCGCCAGTTTAGGATGGACTCCCCCAACCTCCTACAATGAGCAGTTCTTC,NA,TRBJ2-1,TRBV10-1,NA
CASSEWQGGNTIYF,TGTGCCAGCAGCGAATGGCAGGGAGGAAACACCATATATTTT,NA,TRBJ1-3,TRBV9,NA